These 21 T cell receptor beta chains originate from one sample sequenced in a study of blood T cell repertoires in COVID-19. Some clones are missing from TCRdb's copy, which holds only in-frame ones; the method was immunoSEQ multiplex PCR. Among roughly 97,000 clones listed, 90% were seen once. The material sequenced was peripheral blood. Receptor source: a man aged 60-69 years with acute or convalescent COVID-19.

This chain uses TRBV5-1 with TRBJ2-3; tentatively, D is TRBD1 (6 bases). V dropped 4 bases and J dropped 2 bases, with 14 bases sitting between them. From germline, CDR1 is SGHRS and CDR2 YFSETQ. This CDR3 is 15 amino acids long. The CDR3 DNA reads as TGCGCCAGCAGCCCCCAGGCAGGGGTCACAGATACGCAGTATTTT. Translating gives CASSPQAGVTDTQYF.

The chain joins TRBV3-1 (or the pseudogene TRBV3-2) to TRBJ2-1; 12 bases map to TRBD1. CDR3 size: 16 residues. Germline CDR1 LGHDT, CDR2 YNNKEL (reference sequence). Trimming removed 4 bases from V and 6 bases from J; junction bases left unmatched: 7. The DNA of the CDR3 is TGTGCCAGCAGCCCCCTGGGACAGGGGGCTTTCAATGAGCAGTTCTTC. Protein sequence: CASSPLGQGAFNEQFF.

The chain has TRBV6-5 and TRBJ1-4; D perhaps matches TRBD1 (6 bases). V lost 0 bases, J lost 8 bases, and 16 bases lay in between. The CDR3 contains 16 residues. Germline assignment: CDR1 MNHEY and CDR2 SVGAGI. The CDR3 loop reads CASSYSRGGRGEKLFF. CDR3 DNA sequence: TGTGCCAGCAGTTACTCCCGGGGGGGGCGGGGAGAAAAACTGTTTTTT.

V is TRBV2 and J is TRBJ1-1; perhaps TRBD1 as D (6 bases). Germline values: CDR1 SNHLY, CDR2 FYNNEI. The ends were cut back, 4 bases at V and 5 bases at J, with 17 bases in the middle. The CDR3 totals 15 residues. CDR3 coding DNA: TGTGCCAGCAGTGGCAGCCGACAAAGGGGGACTGAAGCTTTCTTT. Residues: CASSGSRQRGTEAFF.

This clone appeared a single time. The V call is TRBV6-6, the J call TRBJ1-3; the D is unclear. The CDR3 runs 14 residues. The V gene's germline CDR1 is MNHNY and CDR2 SVGAGI (reference sequence). V lost 7 bases to trimming and J lost 0 bases, with 10 bases between them. The CDR3 loop is CASIPGGSGNTIYF. The CDR3 DNA follows: TGTGCCAGCATTCCGGGAGGCTCTGGAAACACCATATATTTT.

J is TRBJ1-6 and V is TRBV30; D is undetermined. Trimming removed 1 base from V and 7 bases from J, with 11 bases in between. The CDR3 runs 14 residues. The germline V gene has CDR1 GTSNPN and CDR2 SVGIG (reference sequence). The CDR3 loop is CAWSGVSSNSPLHF. CDR3 in DNA: TGTGCCTGGAGTGGGGTCAGTAGCAATTCACCCCTCCACTTT.

The chain uses TRBV5-6 and TRBJ1-4; 9 bases map to TRBD1. The CDR3 extends over 15 amino acids. V trimming: 4 bases; J trimming: 7 bases; junction bases outside the gene matches: 8. The germline gives CDR1 SGHDT, CDR2 YYEEEE. CDR3 DNA sequence: TGTGCCAGCAGCAGCCTGGGACAGGGAATTGAAAAACTGTTTTTT. Translation gives CASSSLGQGIEKLFF.

This chain links TRBV30 with TRBJ1-4, with D possibly being TRBD1 (6 bases). CDR1 and CDR2 from the germline V gene are GTSNPN and SVGIG (reference sequence). The CDR3 totals 14 residues. Trimming removed 4 bases from V and 2 bases from J, with 11 bases in between. The CDR3 nucleotides read TGTGCCTGGACAACAGGGCTCACTAATGAAAAACTGTTTTTT. This codes for CAWTTGLTNEKLFF.

V usage is TRBV19 and J usage is TRBJ1-2; maybe TRBD1 (5 bases). The CDR3 extends over 16 amino acids. The V gene's germline CDR1 is LNHDA and CDR2 SQIVND (reference sequence). Trimming left V 3 bases short and J 0 bases short, with 14 bases between. CDR3 bases: TGTGCCAGTAGTATGTCTTGGGACTCCGCTAACTATGGCTACACCTTC. The encoded protein is CASSMSWDSANYGYTF.

The chain recombines TRBV19 with TRBJ1-5; 8 bases fit TRBD1. Trimming at V came to 5 bases and at J to 3 bases, leaving 9 bases not matched to a gene. Germline CDR1 and CDR2: LNHDA and SQIVND (reference sequence). This CDR3 is 16 amino acids long. CDR3: CASSRQGREYNQPQHF. CDR3 bases: TGTGCCAGTAGTCGACAGGGGAGGGAATACAATCAGCCCCAGCATTTT.

The chain carries TRBV2 and TRBJ1-5; D gene unclear. Trimming removed 0 bases from V and 8 bases from J, with 14 bases in between. Germline V lookup: CDR1 SNHLY, CDR2 FYNNEI. The CDR3 contains 15 residues. CDR3 coding DNA: TGTGCCAGCAGTGAAGCCAGGTCCAGGTCTGAGCCCCAGCATTTT. Protein: CASSEARSRSEPQHF.

The chain is built from TRBV24-1 and TRBJ1-4; 10 nucleotides align to TRBD1. Germline loops: CDR1 KGHDR, CDR2 SFDVKD. This CDR3 comprises 15 residues. V was clipped by 9 bases and J by 1 base; unmatched bases: 4. The CDR3 protein is CATRTGGETNEKLFF. CDR3 bases: TGTGCCACCCGGACAGGGGGAGAAACTAATGAAAAACTGTTTTTT.

The rearrangement links TRBV7-9 to TRBJ2-2, with D tentatively TRBD1 (5 bases). The CDR3 is 15 residues long. Deletions cut 2 bases from V and 3 bases from J, with 10 bases between. Germline CDR1 SEHNR, CDR2 FQNEAQ (reference sequence). The CDR3 DNA sequence: TGTGCCAGCAGCTTATTCAGGGTGGACACCGGGGAGCTGTTTTTT. Its protein product is CASSLFRVDTGELFF.

The CDR3 DNA reads as TGTGCCACCGCGCGGGGGAGCACAGATACGCAGTATTTT. The encoded protein is CATARGSTDTQYF. The V call is TRBV11-1, the J call TRBJ2-3, with 7 nucleotides matching TRBD2. Germline V CDR1 and CDR2: SGHAT, FQDESV (reference sequence). This CDR3 is 13 amino acids long. V shed 10 bases, J shed 0 bases, and the junction held 4 bases outside the gene matches.

The chain links TRBV7-6 to TRBJ1-3; weak D call: TRBD1 (6 bases). Trimming removed 1 base at V and 2 bases at J, with 9 bases between. CDR3 size: 15 residues. The V gene's germline CDR1 is SGHVS and CDR2 FNYEAQ. CDR3 region: CASSLVAGAGNTIYF. CDR3 nucleotides: TGTGCCAGCAGCTTAGTGGCAGGGGCTGGAAACACCATATATTTT.

The CDR3 is CALLRDPGDYGYTF. DNA for the CDR3: TGTGCCCTCCTCCGGGACCCGGGGGACTATGGCTACACCTTC. This rearrangement joins TRBV6-5 to TRBJ1-2; TRBD1 is a possible D gene (5 bases). This CDR3 comprises 14 residues. V was shortened by 11 bases and J by 3 bases, with 19 bases between the two germline ends. Germline V gene sequence: CDR1 MNHEY, CDR2 SVGAGI.

The chain employs TRBV6-5 and TRBJ1-2, with 7 nucleotides matching TRBD1. Trimming at V came to 6 bases and at J to 2 bases, leaving 9 bases not matched to a gene. The CDR3 consists of 15 residues. Germline V gene sequence: CDR1 MNHEY, CDR2 SVGAGI. CDR3 amino acids: CASSPGTALNYGYTF. The DNA for the CDR3 is TGTGCCAGCAGCCCGGGGACAGCACTAAACTATGGCTACACCTTC.

This chain uses TRBV6-5 with TRBJ2-6; maybe TRBD1 (5 bases). CDR1 is MNHEY and CDR2 is SVGAGI in the germline V gene. The CDR3 contains 13 residues. The V and J ends lost 6 bases and 11 bases respectively, with 14 bases between them. The CDR3 DNA reads as TGTGCCAGCAGGAACCTACAGGTGGACGTCCTGACTTTC. Translated: CASRNLQVDVLTF.

The chain joins TRBV19 to TRBJ2-5; 7 bases align to TRBD1. Trimming took 6 bases from V and 2 from J; bases not matched to a gene: 9. This CDR3 is built from 15 residues. CDR1 LNHDA and CDR2 SQIVND come from the germline V gene (reference sequence). CDR3 residues: CASRSDRDVQETQYF. The CDR3 bases are TGTGCCAGTAGATCCGACAGGGATGTACAAGAGACCCAGTACTTC.

V usage is TRBV5-1 and J usage is TRBJ2-1, with D possibly being TRBD2 (6 bases). V dropped 5 bases and J dropped 7 bases, with 16 bases sitting between them. There are 14 residues in the CDR3. CDR1 and CDR2 (germline): SGHRS, YFSETQ. The CDR3 DNA sequence: TGCGCCAGCAGTCGGGCGGTCGGGAGAAATGAGCAGTTCTTC. This codes for CASSRAVGRNEQFF.

The chain uses TRBV18 and TRBJ2-7; TRBD1 aligns across 7 bases. With V trimmed by 3 bases and J by 2 bases, 4 bases remained unmatched. Germline V CDR1 and CDR2: KGHSH, LQKENI. The CDR3 sequence is 14 residues long. In DNA, the CDR3 is TGTGCCAGCTCACCGACAGGGCTAACCTACGAGCAGTACTTC. This encodes CASSPTGLTYEQYF.